Sequencing of this T cell receptor beta chain was carried out in a study of blood T cell repertoires in COVID-19 (dated by TCRdb to the early 2020s). In the study overall: Collaborator samples came from the United States, Italy and Spain and covered acute and convalescent phases of COVID-19. The dataset comprised deeply sampled blood TCRbeta repertoires from subjects exposed to, actively infected with, or recovered from COVID-19. The prospective study material was composed of cDNA or gDNA derived from T cells, B-cell-depleted T cells, or PBMCs. The samples were drawn from the first 160 participants of the ongoing ImmuneRACE study and from 1,200 or so subjects provided by 6 global collaborators. The sample metadata nearly always contained a de-identified subject ID, COVID-19 status, age in years and sex. The repertoires were made available in a free public database intended to serve as a resource for research on the immune response to SARS-CoV-2. Where available, HLA class I and class II types were obtained from metadata supplied by the sample provider rather than from assay-based typing. Paper-wide results and their limitations: The quantity of clinical and demographic metadata differed by source and by participant and was supplied without curation.

The immunoSEQ Assay, a bias-controlled multiplex PCR, was used to amplify TCRbeta CDR3 regions from genomic DNA. As for the original processing: The number of nucleated cells in each sample was estimated from the amplification of reference gene primers within the assay. To quantify the absolute abundance of each unique TCRbeta CDR3 rearrangement, sequence reads were collapsed and filtered. For each sample, productive Simpson clonality was calculated by taking the square root of Simpson's diversity index across productive rearrangements. Held by TCRdb, this immuneACCESS table contains in-frame sequences only and omits some clones. Under half of the omission traces to an unresolved V gene where checked; the cause of the rest is unknown. For V, J and clone size, that table is used; D and trimming come from the DNA. Recorded for this sample are 200,000 to 300,000 clones; 84% of them occurred a single time. Around 4.2% of the sample is held by the ten biggest clonotypes.

A word on this clone: No antigen is known for it. No base-level quality is on record; no much larger clone is a single base apart.

The collaborating institutions used their own protocols to collect whole blood in K2EDTA tubes. For TCRbeta analysis, collaborator samples were shipped as frozen whole blood, as isolated PBMCs, or as DNA extracted from either sample type. The CDR3 goes from the cysteine to the phenylalanine over 16 residues. Only the CDR3 region is kept as DNA, spanning 48 bases read in frame from base 1. The germline V and J ends show losses of 2 bases and 1 base respectively, and no gene match explains 4 bases of the junction. The germline V gene (reference sequence) provides CDR1 SEHNR and CDR2 FQNEAQ. This TCR was sampled from a man aged 55 to 70 with acute or convalescent COVID-19. The sample taken for sequencing was peripheral blood. The chain was built from TRBV7-9 and TRBJ2-2, with 7 middle bases fitting TRBD2. The sequenced DNA is TGTGCCAGCAGCTTACTAGCTAGCGGGAACACCGGGGAGCTGTTTTTT. Translated, this gives CASSLLASGNTGELFF.